This is a list of T cell receptor beta chains from one sample in a study of STAT3 mutations in large granular lymphocyte leukemia. The repertoire was sequenced with immunoSEQ multiplex PCR; TCRdb's copy has only in-frame clones and lacks some. This sample carries approximately 25,000 clones, about 94% of them seen once, and the ten largest clones take roughly 6.5%. Sequencing input: peripheral blood mononuclear cells. The receptor set was obtained from a man between 40 and 49 years old with T-cell large granular lymphocyte leukemia. Some clones in this sample may be carry-over from other donors' samples. Each CDR3 is given with its conserved first and last residue. A D gene is named only where the DNA matches it firmly. The size field is filled for only some rows; it gives once, few, many or a size class.

cdr3_aa cdr3_nt cdr3_length d_call j_call clone_size v_call
CASSDDLPQETQYF TGTGCCAGCAGCGACGACCTACCTCAAGAGACCCAGTACTTC 14 . TRBJ2-5 once TRBV9
CASSLALNTEAFF TGTGCCAGCAGCTTGGCGTTGAACACTGAAGCTTTCTTT 13 . TRBJ1-1 . TRBV11-2
CASSQPTRGHFYEQYF TGCGCCAGCAGTCAACCTACTCGGGGACACTTCTACGAGCAGTACTTC 16 . TRBJ2-7 . TRBV23-1
CASSPLTGYQPQHF TGTGCCAGCTCACCACTTACAGGGTATCAGCCCCAGCATTTT 14 . TRBJ1-5 . TRBV18
CASSYMSGSTEAFF TGTGCCAGCAGTTACATGTCGGGGAGCACTGAAGCTTTCTTT 14 . TRBJ1-1 once TRBV6-5
CASRGDGGRGTEAFF TGTGCCAGCAGGGGGGATGGGGGCCGGGGCACTGAAGCTTTCTTT 15 . TRBJ1-1 once TRBV7-9
CASSPRRQEDEQYF TGTGCCAGCTCACCACGGCGACAGGAGGACGAGCAGTACTTC 14 . TRBJ2-7 . TRBV18
CASSPEGEGYTF TGTGCCAGCTCACCGGAGGGCGAGGGCTACACCTTC 12 . TRBJ1-2 . TRBV18
CASSQEGTYSPLHF TGCGCCAGCAGCCAGGAAGGGACGTATTCACCCCTCCACTTT 14 . TRBJ1-6 . TRBV4-1
CASSFDGSASGNTIYF TGTGCCAGCAGCTTTGACGGCAGCGCCTCTGGAAACACCATATATTTT 16 . TRBJ1-3 . TRBV7-9
CASSQIKAGEDEQYF TGCGCCAGCAGCCAGATTAAGGCAGGGGAGGACGAGCAGTACTTC 15 . TRBJ2-7 few TRBV4-3
CASSLGTGGTTTDTQYF TGCGCCAGCAGCTTGGGGACAGGGGGCACCACGACAGATACGCAGTATTTT 17 TRBD1 TRBJ2-3 . TRBV5-1
CASSLGPDRYYEQYF TGTGCCAGCAGCTTGGGGCCGGACCGCTACTACGAGCAGTACTTC 15 . TRBJ2-7 . TRBV5-4
CAWNRGTEAFF TGTGCCTGGAACCGGGGGACTGAAGCTTTCTTT 11 . TRBJ1-1 . TRBV30
CASSPSDSFSLEQYF TGTGCCAGCTCACCATCGGACTCTTTTTCCCTCGAGCAGTACTTC 15 . TRBJ2-7 . TRBV18
CASSLDSGGNYGYTF TGTGCCAGCAGCTTAGATTCAGGAGGTAACTATGGCTACACCTTC 15 . TRBJ1-2 . TRBV13
CASSLGGARPTEAFF TGCGCCAGCAGCTTGGGGGGGGCAAGGCCGACTGAAGCTTTCTTT 15 . TRBJ1-1 . TRBV5-1
CSVESPGGDYGYTF TGCAGCGTTGAATCTCCAGGGGGGGACTATGGCTACACCTTC 14 TRBD1 TRBJ1-2 . TRBV29-1
CSAQGRETQYF TGCAGTGCCCAGGGGAGAGAGACCCAGTACTTC 11 . TRBJ2-5 . TRBV20-1
CASSPSARGQGVDYEQYF TGTGCCAGCAGCCCAAGTGCCCGTGGACAGGGGGTTGACTACGAGCAGTACTTC 18 TRBD1 TRBJ2-7 . TRBV11-2
CASSLAGVYEQYF TGCGCCAGCAGCTTGGCAGGGGTCTACGAGCAGTACTTC 13 . TRBJ2-7 . TRBV5-1
CASSELAGEETQYF TGTGCCAGCAGTGAGCTAGCGGGGGAAGAGACCCAGTACTTC 14 TRBD2 TRBJ2-5 . TRBV2
CASSEDRGYTGELFF TGTGCCAGCAGTGAAGACAGGGGCTACACCGGGGAGCTGTTTTTT 15 TRBD1 TRBJ2-2 . TRBV6-1
CASSVEVNTEAFF TGTGCCAGCAGCGTAGAGGTGAACACTGAAGCTTTCTTT 13 . TRBJ1-1 once TRBV9
CASSLDMAYEQYF TGTGCCAGCTCACTGGACATGGCCTACGAGCAGTACTTC 13 . TRBJ2-7 . TRBV18
CASSSSDREKAFF TGTGCCAGCAGTTCTTCAGACAGGGAAAAAGCTTTCTTT 13 TRBD1 TRBJ1-1 . TRBV28
CASSSLGGNSNYGYTF TGTGCCAGCAGCTCACTAGGGGGGAACTCTAACTATGGCTACACCTTC 16 . TRBJ1-2 . TRBV9
CASSYEGIGEQYF TGTGCCAGCAGTTACGAGGGCATCGGGGAGCAGTACTTC 13 . TRBJ2-7 . TRBV6-5
CASSRSLTEPNYGYTF TGTGCCAGCAGCCGATCGTTGACCGAACCAAACTATGGCTACACCTTC 16 . TRBJ1-2 . TRBV7-2
CASAAVGRGYGYTF TGCGCCAGCGCTGCCGTCGGCCGTGGCTATGGCTACACCTTC 14 . TRBJ1-2 . TRBV10-2
CAWGPSRGYTF TGTGCCTGGGGGCCCTCGCGGGGCTACACCTTC 11 . TRBJ1-2 . TRBV30
CASTPAGGVEQYF TGTGCCAGCACCCCGGCCGGAGGTGTCGAGCAGTACTTC 13 . TRBJ2-7 . TRBV27
CASSFPGHSGNTIYF TGTGCCAGCAGTTTCCCGGGCCACTCTGGAAACACCATATATTTT 15 . TRBJ1-3 . TRBV6-6
CSVARRNDYEQYF TGCAGCGTAGCGAGGCGGAACGATTACGAGCAGTACTTC 13 . TRBJ2-7 . TRBV29-1
CASSPGQVATNEKLFF TGTGCCAGCAGCCCGGGACAGGTGGCAACTAATGAAAAACTGTTTTTT 16 TRBD1 TRBJ1-4 . TRBV5-4
CASSAIAGDSPLHF TGTGCCAGCAGCGCTATAGCTGGAGATTCACCCCTCCACTTT 14 . TRBJ1-6 . TRBV9
CASSPDTSYEQYF TGTGCCAGCAGCCCTGACACCTCCTACGAGCAGTACTTC 13 . TRBJ2-7 . TRBV7-9
CASSASDLAYEQYF TGTGCCAGCAGCGCTTCCGACCTTGCCTACGAGCAGTACTTC 14 . TRBJ2-7 . TRBV11-2
CASSPPAGANYGYTF TGTGCCAGCTCACCACCGGCCGGAGCTAACTATGGCTACACCTTC 15 . TRBJ1-2 . TRBV18
CASSKTGEETQYF TGTGCCAGCAGTAAGACAGGGGAAGAGACCCAGTACTTC 13 TRBD1 TRBJ2-5 . TRBV5-4
CASSQDRRPGRAYGYTF TGCGCCAGCAGCCAAGATCGTAGGCCGGGGCGAGCCTATGGCTACACCTTC 17 . TRBJ1-2 . TRBV4-3
CASSKGTGSNTEAFF TGTGCCAGCAGCAAAGGGACAGGCTCCAACACTGAAGCTTTCTTT 15 TRBD1 TRBJ1-1 . TRBV9
CASSYNSQQETQYF TGTGCCAGCTCGTATAACAGTCAGCAAGAGACCCAGTACTTC 14 . TRBJ2-5 . TRBV18
CASSLLGLHYEQYF TGTGCCAGCAGCTTACTCGGACTCCATTACGAGCAGTACTTC 14 . TRBJ2-7 . TRBV11-2
CASSLGETQYF TGTGCCAGCAGTTTGGGAGAGACCCAGTACTTC 11 . TRBJ2-5 . TRBV28
CASSPVAGTEAFF TGTGCCAGCAGCCCGGTCGCGGGCACTGAAGCTTTCTTT 13 . TRBJ1-1 once TRBV11-2
CASSESQEHYEQYF TGTGCCAGCAGCGAATCTCAGGAACACTACGAGCAGTACTTC 14 . TRBJ2-7 . TRBV9
CASKGNTGELFF TGTGCCAGCAAAGGGAACACCGGGGAGCTGTTTTTT 12 . TRBJ2-2 . TRBV14